This TCR beta chain is drawn from a study of T cell changes during pregnancy in multiple sclerosis. Sequencing used immunoSEQ multiplex PCR; TCRdb keeps in-frame clones, though not all of them. This table holds tens of thousands of clones, roughly 89% found once. Germline assignment: CDR1 MNHEY and CDR2 SMNVEV (reference sequence). The V gene lost 3 bases and the J gene lost 7 bases, with 18 bases spanning the gap. The CDR3 consists of 15 residues. Of note for this clone: Other DNA sequences in this sample translate to the same CDR3.

Sequencing was performed on CD4+ T cells from peripheral blood mononuclear cells, taken in the third trimester of pregnancy. The TCR sequence derives from a female donor in good health, enrolled as a control in a pregnancy study. V usage is TRBV27 and J usage is TRBJ2-5, with TRBD2 as a possible D gene (5 bases). The chain's CDR3 is CASSFGVGVMGTQYF. The CDR3, as DNA: TGTGCCAGCAGTTTCGGAGTGGGAGTCATGGGGACCCAGTACTTC.